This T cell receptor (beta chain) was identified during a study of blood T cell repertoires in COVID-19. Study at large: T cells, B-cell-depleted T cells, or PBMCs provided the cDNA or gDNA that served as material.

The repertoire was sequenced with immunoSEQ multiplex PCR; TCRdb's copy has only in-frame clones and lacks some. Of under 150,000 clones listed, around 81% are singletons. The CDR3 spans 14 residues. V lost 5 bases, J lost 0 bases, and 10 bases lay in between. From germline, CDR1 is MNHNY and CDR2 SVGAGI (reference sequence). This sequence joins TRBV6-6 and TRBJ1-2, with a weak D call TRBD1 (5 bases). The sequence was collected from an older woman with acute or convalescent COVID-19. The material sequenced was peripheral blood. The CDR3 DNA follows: TGTGCCAGCAGTACGACAGCTTCTAACTATGGCTACACCTTC. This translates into CASSTTASNYGYTF.